The source of this T cell receptor beta chain is a study of OX40 agonist ivuxolimab in advanced cancers. Study overall: The patients' treatment was ivuxolimab, an agonistic anti-OX40 (CD134) antibody. Overall study results and limits: Expanded clones tended on average to be more numerous among CD8+ T cells than CD4+.

This CDR3 comprises 15 residues. In germline, CDR1 is SNHLY, CDR2 FYNNEI. V was pared by 1 base and J by 2 bases, with 11 bases between. TCRdb keeps only in-frame clones here, not all; method: immunoSEQ multiplex PCR. The sample has approximately 70,000 clones; more than 70% are singletons. Peripheral blood came from all dose cohorts at three timepoints. A note on this clone: Its specificity is not known.

This TCR was recovered from an adult with an advanced solid tumor such as melanoma, head and neck, liver or kidney cancer. The sequences come from CD4+ or CD8+ T cells sorted from blood, collected in a trial of the OX40 agonist ivuxolimab. V usage is TRBV2 and J usage is TRBJ2-5; D is perhaps TRBD1 or TRBD2 (5 bases each). The CDR3 bases are TGTGCCAGCAGTGAAGGGGGGTTGACACAAGAGACCCAGTACTTC. Residues: CASSEGGLTQETQYF.